Below, one T cell receptor (beta chain) is given with its context. Its antigen is undetermined. The data were taken from a study of immune evolution from preneoplasia to lung adenocarcinoma. Study as a whole: HLA loss of heterozygosity: over 5.5% AIS, 15% MIA, about 32% ADC, none AAH. Findings of the study overall: Normal lung had the highest top T cell clone frequencies. Later-stage lesions appeared to have more T cells, more diversity, less clonality.

Clones were sequenced by immunoSEQ multiplex PCR, and TCRdb holds only the in-frame ones, with some missing. This table holds roughly 14,000 clones, about 82% found once. The CDR3 length is 15 residues. Looked up from germline, CDR1 is LNHDA and CDR2 is SQIVND (reference sequence). V was clipped by 6 bases and J by 7 bases, with 19 bases between them. This TCR was recovered from a person aged 65-85 years with lung adenocarcinoma. The source material was FFPE minimally invasive lung adenocarcinoma tissue. The rearrangement links TRBV19 to TRBJ2-1, with D possibly TRBD1 on 5 matching bases. The CDR3 region is CASRPSGIAGNEQFF. Written as DNA, the CDR3 is TGTGCCAGTAGACCCTCAGGGATCGCAGGGAATGAGCAGTTCTTC.